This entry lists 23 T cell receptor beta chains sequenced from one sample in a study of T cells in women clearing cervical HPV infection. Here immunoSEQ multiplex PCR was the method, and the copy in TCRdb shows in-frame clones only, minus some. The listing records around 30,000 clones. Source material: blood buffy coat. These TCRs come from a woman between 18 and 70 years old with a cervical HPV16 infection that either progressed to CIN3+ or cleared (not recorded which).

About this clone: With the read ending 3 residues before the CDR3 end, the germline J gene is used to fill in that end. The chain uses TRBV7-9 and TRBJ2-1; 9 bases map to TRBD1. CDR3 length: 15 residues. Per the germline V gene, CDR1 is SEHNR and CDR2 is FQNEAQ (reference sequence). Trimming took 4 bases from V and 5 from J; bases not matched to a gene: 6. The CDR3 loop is CASSSGQGFDNEQFF. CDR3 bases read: TGTGCCAGCAGCTCGGGACAGGGATTCGACAATGAG.

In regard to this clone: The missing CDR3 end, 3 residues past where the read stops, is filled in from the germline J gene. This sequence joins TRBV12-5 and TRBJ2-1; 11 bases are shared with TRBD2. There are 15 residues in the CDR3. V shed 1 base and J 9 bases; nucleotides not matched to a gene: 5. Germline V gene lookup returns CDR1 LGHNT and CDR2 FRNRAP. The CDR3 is CASGLGLAGFGEQFF. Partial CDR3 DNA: TGTGCTAGTGGTTTGGGACTAGCGGGGTTCGGTGAG. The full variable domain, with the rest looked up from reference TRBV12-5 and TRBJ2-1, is DARVTQTPRHKVTEMGQEVTMRCQPILGHNTVFWYRQTMMQGLELLAYFRNRAPLDDSGMPKDRFSAEMPDATLATLKIQPSEPRDSAVYFCASGLGLAGFGEQFFGPGTRLTVL.

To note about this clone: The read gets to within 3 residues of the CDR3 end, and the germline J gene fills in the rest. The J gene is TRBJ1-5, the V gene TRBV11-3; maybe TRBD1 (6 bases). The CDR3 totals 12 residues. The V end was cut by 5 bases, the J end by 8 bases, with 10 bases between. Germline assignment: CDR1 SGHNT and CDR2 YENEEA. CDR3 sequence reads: CASSPQGKPQHF. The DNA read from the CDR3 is TGTGCCAGCAGCCCACAGGGAAAGCCC.

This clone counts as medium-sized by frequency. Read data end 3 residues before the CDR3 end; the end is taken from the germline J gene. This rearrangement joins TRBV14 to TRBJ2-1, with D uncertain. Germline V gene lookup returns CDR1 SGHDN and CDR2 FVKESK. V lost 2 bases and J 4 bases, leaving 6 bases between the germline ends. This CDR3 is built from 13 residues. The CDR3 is CASSQWAYNEQFF. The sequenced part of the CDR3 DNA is TGTGCCAGCAGCCAATGGGCGTACAATGAG.

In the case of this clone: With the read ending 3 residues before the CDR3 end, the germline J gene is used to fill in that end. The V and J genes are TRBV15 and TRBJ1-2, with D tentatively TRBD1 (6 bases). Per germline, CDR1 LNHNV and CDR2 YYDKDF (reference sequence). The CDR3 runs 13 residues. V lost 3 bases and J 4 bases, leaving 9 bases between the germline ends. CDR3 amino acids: CATSRTGGYGYTF. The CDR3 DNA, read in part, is TGTGCCACCAGCAGGACAGGAGGCTATGGC.

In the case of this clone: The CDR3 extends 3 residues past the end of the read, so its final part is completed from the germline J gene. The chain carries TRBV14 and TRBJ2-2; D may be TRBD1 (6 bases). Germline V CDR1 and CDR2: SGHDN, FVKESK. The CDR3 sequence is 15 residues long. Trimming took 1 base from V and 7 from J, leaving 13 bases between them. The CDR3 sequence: CASSQVDTGSGELFF. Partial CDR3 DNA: TGTGCCAGCAGCCAAGTGGACACAGGGAGCGGGGAG.

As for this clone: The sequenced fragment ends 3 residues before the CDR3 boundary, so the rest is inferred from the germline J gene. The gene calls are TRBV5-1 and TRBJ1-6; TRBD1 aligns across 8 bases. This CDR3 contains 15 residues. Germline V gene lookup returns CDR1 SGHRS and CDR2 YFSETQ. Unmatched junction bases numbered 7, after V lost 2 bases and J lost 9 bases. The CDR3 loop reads CASSLTGTGASPLHF. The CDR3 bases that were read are TGCGCCAGCAGCTTAACCGGGACAGGCGCTTCACCC.

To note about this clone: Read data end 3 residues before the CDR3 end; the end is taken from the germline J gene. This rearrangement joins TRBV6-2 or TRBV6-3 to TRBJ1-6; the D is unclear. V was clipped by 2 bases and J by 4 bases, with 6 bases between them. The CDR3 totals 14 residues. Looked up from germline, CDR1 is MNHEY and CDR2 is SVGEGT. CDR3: CASSYEGYNSPLHF. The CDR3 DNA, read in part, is TGTGCCAGCAGTTACGAAGGGTATAATTCACCC.

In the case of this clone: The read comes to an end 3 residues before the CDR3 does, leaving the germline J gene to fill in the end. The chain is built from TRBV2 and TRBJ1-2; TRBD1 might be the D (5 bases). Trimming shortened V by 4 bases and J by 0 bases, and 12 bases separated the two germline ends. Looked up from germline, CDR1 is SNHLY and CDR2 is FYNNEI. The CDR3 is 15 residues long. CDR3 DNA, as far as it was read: TGTGCCAGCAGTGCGGAGGGGCGTACTAACTATGGC. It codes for CASSAEGRTNYG. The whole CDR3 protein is CASSAEGRTNYGYTF.

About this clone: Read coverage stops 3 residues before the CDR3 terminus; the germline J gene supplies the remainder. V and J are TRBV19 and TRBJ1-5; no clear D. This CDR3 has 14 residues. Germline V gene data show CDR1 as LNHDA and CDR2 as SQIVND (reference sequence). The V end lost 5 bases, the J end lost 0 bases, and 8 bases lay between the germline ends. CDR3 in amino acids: CASSSTDSNQPQHF. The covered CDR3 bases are TGTGCCAGTAGTTCTACAGATAGCAATCAGCCC.

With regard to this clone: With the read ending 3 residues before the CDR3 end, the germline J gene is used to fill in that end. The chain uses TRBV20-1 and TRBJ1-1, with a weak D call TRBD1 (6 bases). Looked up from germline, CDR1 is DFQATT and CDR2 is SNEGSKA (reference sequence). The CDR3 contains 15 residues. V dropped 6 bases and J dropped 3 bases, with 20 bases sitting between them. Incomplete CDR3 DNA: TGCAGTGCCCCACCACCCATCGGGGGGCACACTGAA. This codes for CSAPPPIGGHTE. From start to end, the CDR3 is CSAPPPIGGHTEAFF.

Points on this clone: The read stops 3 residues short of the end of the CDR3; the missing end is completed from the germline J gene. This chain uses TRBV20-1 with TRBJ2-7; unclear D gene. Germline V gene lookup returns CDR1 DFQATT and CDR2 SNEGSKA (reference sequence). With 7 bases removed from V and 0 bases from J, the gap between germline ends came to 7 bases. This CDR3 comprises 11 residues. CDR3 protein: CSVISSYEQYF. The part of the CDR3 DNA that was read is TGCAGTGTAATTTCCTCCTACGAG.

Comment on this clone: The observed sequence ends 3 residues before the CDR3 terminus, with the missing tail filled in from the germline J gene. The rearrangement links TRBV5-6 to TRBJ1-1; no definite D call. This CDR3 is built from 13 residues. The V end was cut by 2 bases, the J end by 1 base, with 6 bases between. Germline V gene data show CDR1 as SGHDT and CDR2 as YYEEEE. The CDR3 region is CASSFSGNTEAFF. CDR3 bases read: TGTGCCAGCAGCTTTTCAGGGAACACTGAA.

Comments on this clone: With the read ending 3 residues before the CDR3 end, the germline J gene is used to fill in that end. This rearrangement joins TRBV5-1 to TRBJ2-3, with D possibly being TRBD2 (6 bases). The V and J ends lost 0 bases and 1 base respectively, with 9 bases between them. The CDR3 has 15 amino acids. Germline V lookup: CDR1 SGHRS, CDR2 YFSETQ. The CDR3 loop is CASSLVGGGTDTQYF. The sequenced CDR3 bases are TGCGCCAGCAGCTTGGTGGGGGGAGGCACAGATACG.

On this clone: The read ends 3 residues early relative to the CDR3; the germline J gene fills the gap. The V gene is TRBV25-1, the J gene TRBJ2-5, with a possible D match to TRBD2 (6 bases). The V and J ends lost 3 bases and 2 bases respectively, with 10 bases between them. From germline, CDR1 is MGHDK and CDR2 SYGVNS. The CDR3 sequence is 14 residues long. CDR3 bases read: TGTGCCAGCAGTGATCCGGGACTTCAAGAGACC. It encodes CASSDPGLQET. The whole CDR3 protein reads CASSDPGLQETQYF.

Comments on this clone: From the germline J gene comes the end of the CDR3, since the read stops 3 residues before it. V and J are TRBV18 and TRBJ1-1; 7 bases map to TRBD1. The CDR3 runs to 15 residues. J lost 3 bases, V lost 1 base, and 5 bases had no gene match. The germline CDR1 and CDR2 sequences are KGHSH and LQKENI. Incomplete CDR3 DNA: TGTGCCAGCTCACCACAACAGGGGAGGGACACTGAA. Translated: CASSPQQGRDTE. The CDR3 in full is CASSPQQGRDTEAFF.

The CDR3 is CASSLVSLADNEQFF. The sequenced CDR3 bases are TGTGCCAGCAGCTTAGTAAGTCTGGCAGACAATGAG. The V and J genes are TRBV7-9 and TRBJ2-1; D uncertain. The missing CDR3 end, 3 residues past where the read stops, is filled in from the germline J gene. The V end lost 1 base, the J end lost 5 bases, and 12 bases lay between the germline ends. The CDR3 is 15 amino acids. Germline CDR1 reads SEHNR; CDR2 reads FQNEAQ (reference sequence).

CDR3 DNA, as far as it was read: TGCAGTGCTAGAGTGACAGACTATGGC. Residues: CSARVTDYG. The whole CDR3 sequence is CSARVTDYGYTF. This rearrangement joins TRBV20-1 to TRBJ1-2, with D possibly matching TRBD1 (5 bases). The read is 3 residues too short to cover the CDR3 end, so that end is filled in from the germline J gene. The V end lost 1 base, the J end lost 3 bases, and 6 bases lay between the germline ends. Germline-derived CDR1 and CDR2 are DFQATT and SNEGSKA (reference sequence). The CDR3 sequence is 12 residues long.

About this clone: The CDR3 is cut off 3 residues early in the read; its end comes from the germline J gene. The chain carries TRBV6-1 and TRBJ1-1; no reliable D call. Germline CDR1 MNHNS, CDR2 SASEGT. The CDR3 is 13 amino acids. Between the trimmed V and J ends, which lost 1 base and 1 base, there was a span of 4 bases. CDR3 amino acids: CASSEDRNTEAFF. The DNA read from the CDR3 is TGTGCCAGCAGTGAAGATCGGAACACTGAA.

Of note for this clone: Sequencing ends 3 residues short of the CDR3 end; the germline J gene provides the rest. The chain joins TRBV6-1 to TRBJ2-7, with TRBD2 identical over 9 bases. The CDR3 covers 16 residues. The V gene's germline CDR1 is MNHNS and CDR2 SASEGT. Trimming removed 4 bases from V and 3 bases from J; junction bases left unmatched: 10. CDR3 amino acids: CASSGEGARGGYEQYF. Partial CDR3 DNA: TGTGCCAGCAGTGGGGAGGGGGCGCGGGGGGGCTACGAG.

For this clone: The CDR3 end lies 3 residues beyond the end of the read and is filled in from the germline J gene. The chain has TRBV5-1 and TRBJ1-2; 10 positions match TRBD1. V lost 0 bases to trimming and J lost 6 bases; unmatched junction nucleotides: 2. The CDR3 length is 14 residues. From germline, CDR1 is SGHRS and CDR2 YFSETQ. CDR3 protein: CASSLGQGADGYTF. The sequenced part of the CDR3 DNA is TGCGCCAGCAGCTTGGGACAGGGGGCAGATGGC.

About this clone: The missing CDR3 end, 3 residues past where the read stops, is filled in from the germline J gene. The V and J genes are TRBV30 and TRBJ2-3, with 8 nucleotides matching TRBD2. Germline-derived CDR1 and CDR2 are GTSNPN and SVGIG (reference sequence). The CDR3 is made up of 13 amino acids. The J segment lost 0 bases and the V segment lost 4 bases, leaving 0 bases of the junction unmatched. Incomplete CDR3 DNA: TGTGCCTGGACTAGCGGGAGCACAGATACG. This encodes CAWTSGSTDT. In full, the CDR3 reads CAWTSGSTDTQYF.

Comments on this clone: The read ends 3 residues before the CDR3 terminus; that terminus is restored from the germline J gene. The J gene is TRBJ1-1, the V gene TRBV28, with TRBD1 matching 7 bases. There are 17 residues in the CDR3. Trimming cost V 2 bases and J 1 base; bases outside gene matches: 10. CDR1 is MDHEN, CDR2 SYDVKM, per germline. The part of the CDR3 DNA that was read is TGTGCCAGCAGTTTACCACAACGGACAGGAGAGAACACTGAA. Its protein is CASSLPQRTGENTE. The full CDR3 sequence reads CASSLPQRTGENTEAFF. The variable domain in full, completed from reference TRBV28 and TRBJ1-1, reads DVKVTQSSRYLVKRTGEKVFLECVQDMDHENMFWYRQDPGLGLRLIYFSYDVKMKEKGDIPEGYSVSREKKERFSLILESASTNQTSMYLCASSLPQRTGENTEAFFGQGTRLTVV.